These 6 T cell receptor beta chains came from one sample sequenced in a study of T cell responses to AZD1222 COVID-19 vaccine. Sequenced by immunoSEQ multiplex PCR; TCRdb stores in-frame clones only, minus some. The sample lists some 150,000 clones, 85% seen once, with approximately 8% in the top ten. The sample consisted of peripheral blood, taken 28 days after the second dose of the MenACWY control vaccine. These receptors all come from an adult who received the MenACWY meningococcal vaccine as a control.

The chain employs TRBV28 and TRBJ1-6; D ambiguous. Germline V gene data show CDR1 as MDHEN and CDR2 as SYDVKM. The length of the CDR3 is 13 residues. V lost 7 bases to trimming and J lost 4 bases, with 8 bases between them. The CDR3 coding sequence is TGTGCCAGCACCCCCCCTTATAATTCACCCCTCCACTTT. As protein: CASTPPYNSPLHF.

This chain uses TRBV9 with TRBJ1-2, with D possibly being TRBD1 (5 bases). The CDR3 consists of 13 residues. Trimming left V 2 bases short and J 6 bases short, with 11 bases between. Germline CDR1 reads SGDLS; CDR2 reads YYNGEE. The CDR3 DNA reads as TGTGCCAGCAGCGTTTCGCTGGGGGATGGCTACACCTTC. It translates to CASSVSLGDGYTF. Filled out from reference TRBV9 and TRBJ1-2, the complete variable domain reads DSGVTQTPKHLITATGQRVTLRCSPRSGDLSVYWYQQSLDQGLQFLIQYYNGEERAKGNILERFSAQQFPDLHSELNLSSLELGDSALYFCASSVSLGDGYTFGSGTRLTVV.

The rearrangement links TRBV2 to TRBJ2-7, with 9 positions matching TRBD2. The junction had 17 bases not matched to a gene; V was cut back by 5 bases and J by 6 bases. Germline loops: CDR1 SNHLY, CDR2 FYNNEI. The CDR3 runs to 17 residues. This CDR3 reads CASSHDHSGSRVCEQYF. Here the CDR3 DNA reads TGTGCCAGCAGTCACGACCATAGCGGGAGCCGGGTCTGCGAGCAGTACTTC.

V gene TRBV15 combines with J gene TRBJ2-3; 8 nucleotides agree with TRBD1. Germline loops: CDR1 LNHNV, CDR2 YYDKDF (reference sequence). This CDR3 has 17 residues. Losses at the gene ends were 0 bases for V and 0 bases for J; bases not matched to a gene: 5. Written as DNA, the CDR3 is TGTGCCACCAGCAGAGACAGTCAGGGGGCGAGCACAGATACGCAGTATTTT. Its protein product is CATSRDSQGASTDTQYF.

The chain combines TRBV11-2 with TRBJ1-2; possible D gene TRBD1, 6 bases. Trimming removed 1 base from V and 4 bases from J, with 13 bases in between. This CDR3 contains 15 residues. Germline V gene data show CDR1 as SGHAT and CDR2 as FQNNGV. DNA for the CDR3: TGTGCCAGCAGCTTAGTTTTCGGGGGCGCCTATGGCTACACCTTC. This codes for CASSLVFGGAYGYTF.

The chain recombines TRBV7-2 with TRBJ2-1; D gene uncertain. Looked up from germline, CDR1 is SGHTA and CDR2 is FQGNSA. There are 15 residues in the CDR3. V shed 7 bases and J shed 10 bases, with 23 bases lying between them. CDR3 nucleotide sequence: TGTGCCAGCACCCTTACCGGGTCCCATTTGAGAGAGCAGTTCTTC. Its protein is CASTLTGSHLREQFF.